Listed below are T cell receptor beta chains from one sample, sequenced in a study of cytomegalovirus exposure and HLA in healthy donors. Sequencing used immunoSEQ multiplex PCR; TCRdb keeps in-frame clones, though not all of them. This table holds 180,000 or so clones, over 65% found once. The sequenced sample consisted of PBMCs. The receptors originated from a young man in good health and CMV-seronegative. CDR3s include the opening cysteine and the closing phenylalanine or tryptophan. Fields, in order: J gene, D gene, V gene, clone size, CDR3 DNA, CDR3 protein. D genes are given only for firm matches. Some rows have no size entry. The others give once, few or many, or a class for an expanded clone.

J gene: TRBJ2-7; D gene: -; V gene: TRBV7-3; clone size: -; CDR3 DNA: TGTGCCAGCAGCTCACCACTGAGCCAGGCATCCTACGAGCAGTACTTC; CDR3 protein: CASSSPLSQASYEQYF
J gene: TRBJ2-1; D gene: TRBD2; V gene: TRBV10-3; clone size: -; CDR3 DNA: TGTGCCATCAGTGAGCCGAGGCCAGCGGGACCCTACAATGAGCAGTTCTTC; CDR3 protein: CAISEPRPAGPYNEQFF
J gene: TRBJ1-2; D gene: -; V gene: TRBV4-1; clone size: -; CDR3 DNA: TGCGCCAGCAGCCAAGAGCGCGCTACAGGGCGAAATGGCTACACCTTC; CDR3 protein: CASSQERATGRNGYTF
J gene: TRBJ1-2; D gene: -; V gene: TRBV19; clone size: -; CDR3 DNA: TGTGCCAGTAGTAGGCGGATCTATGGCTACACCTTC; CDR3 protein: CASSRRIYGYTF
J gene: TRBJ1-1; D gene: -; V gene: TRBV7-9; clone size: once; CDR3 DNA: TGTGCCAGCAGCTCTCCCACGACAGGCAGGAACACTGAAGCTTTCTTT; CDR3 protein: CASSSPTTGRNTEAFF
J gene: TRBJ2-6; D gene: -; V gene: TRBV28; clone size: -; CDR3 DNA: TGTGCCAGCAGTGAGGGGGGGGTGGGCAACGTCCTGACTTTC; CDR3 protein: CASSEGGVGNVLTF
J gene: TRBJ1-6; D gene: TRBD1; V gene: TRBV9; clone size: -; CDR3 DNA: TGTGCCAGCAGCCCGCCGGGACAGCTTAATTCACCCCTCCACTTT; CDR3 protein: CASSPPGQLNSPLHF
J gene: TRBJ2-1; D gene: -; V gene: TRBV7-2; clone size: -; CDR3 DNA: TGTGCCAGCAGGAGGGGGGGGGACTCCTACAATGAGCAGTTCTTC; CDR3 protein: CASRRGGDSYNEQFF
J gene: TRBJ2-7; D gene: TRBD2; V gene: TRBV27; clone size: -; CDR3 DNA: TGTGCCAGCAGTTCTGGGCCGACCCGCTGGGAGGGGCAGTACTTC; CDR3 protein: CASSSGPTRWEGQYF
J gene: TRBJ1-2; D gene: -; V gene: TRBV9; clone size: -; CDR3 DNA: TGTGCCAGCAGCGTAACAGGGTACTCTGGCTACACCTTC; CDR3 protein: CASSVTGYSGYTF
J gene: TRBJ2-7; D gene: -; V gene: TRBV30; clone size: -; CDR3 DNA: TGTGCCTGGATCTCCCGAGGGCAGTACTTC; CDR3 protein: CAWISRGQYF
J gene: TRBJ1-1; D gene: -; V gene: TRBV2; clone size: -; CDR3 DNA: TGTGCCAGCAGGATGAGGGACACTGAAGCTTTCTTT; CDR3 protein: CASRMRDTEAFF
J gene: TRBJ1-2; D gene: -; V gene: TRBV9; clone size: -; CDR3 DNA: TGTGCCAGCAGCACTAGCGGAGGAGCCTTCTATGGCTACACCTTC; CDR3 protein: CASSTSGGAFYGYTF
J gene: TRBJ2-7; D gene: TRBD2; V gene: TRBV5-1; clone size: -; CDR3 DNA: TGCGCCACCGAAGTGGGACTAGCGGGTTACCGCTACGAGCAGTACTTC; CDR3 protein: CATEVGLAGYRYEQYF
J gene: TRBJ2-5; D gene: TRBD1; V gene: TRBV11-2; clone size: -; CDR3 DNA: TGTGCCAGCAGCAAAAGGACAGGGGGAAGTGAGACCCAGTACTTC; CDR3 protein: CASSKRTGGSETQYF
J gene: TRBJ1-2; D gene: -; V gene: TRBV5-1; clone size: few; CDR3 DNA: TGCGCCAGCAGCTTGGCCTCAGGAATCAGCTTCTATGGCTACACCTTC; CDR3 protein: CASSLASGISFYGYTF
J gene: TRBJ2-3; D gene: -; V gene: TRBV9; clone size: -; CDR3 DNA: TGTGCCAGCAGCGCCCAGATTACAGATACGCAGTATTTT; CDR3 protein: CASSAQITDTQYF
J gene: TRBJ1-4; D gene: TRBD1; V gene: TRBV7-9; clone size: few; CDR3 DNA: TGTGCCAGCAGCCTAGGGACAGGCGCCTCAACTAATGAAAAACTGTTTTTT; CDR3 protein: CASSLGTGASTNEKLFF
J gene: TRBJ1-1; D gene: -; V gene: TRBV6-5; clone size: -; CDR3 DNA: TGTGCCAGCAGTTACTCGTCCTCGAACACTGAAGCTTTCTTT; CDR3 protein: CASSYSSSNTEAFF
J gene: TRBJ2-1; D gene: TRBD2; V gene: TRBV6-4; clone size: -; CDR3 DNA: TGTGCCAGCAGTGACGAAGCGGGGGGGGGCGATGAGCAGTTCTTC; CDR3 protein: CASSDEAGGGDEQFF
J gene: TRBJ2-1; D gene: -; V gene: TRBV13; clone size: few; CDR3 DNA: TGTGCCAGCAGCTCCGGGACCCTAGGAGGGGAGCAGTTCTTC; CDR3 protein: CASSSGTLGGEQFF
J gene: TRBJ2-1; D gene: TRBD2; V gene: TRBV9; clone size: -; CDR3 DNA: TGTGCCAGCAGCGTAGGCGGGATAGCGGGCCTTTCCTACAATGAGCAGTTCTTC; CDR3 protein: CASSVGGIAGLSYNEQFF
J gene: TRBJ1-1; D gene: -; V gene: TRBV6-5; clone size: -; CDR3 DNA: TGTGCCAGCCGGCGGAGGGGATACAACACTGAAGCTTTCTTT; CDR3 protein: CASRRRGYNTEAFF
J gene: TRBJ2-6; D gene: TRBD1; V gene: TRBV19; clone size: -; CDR3 DNA: TGTGTCCGGGACAGAATCTTACTCGGGGCCAACGTCCTGACTTTC; CDR3 protein: CVRDRILLGANVLTF
J gene: TRBJ2-7; D gene: TRBD1; V gene: TRBV5-4; clone size: -; CDR3 DNA: TGTGCCAGCAGCCGCGGGACAGGGCGCTACGAGCAGTACTTC; CDR3 protein: CASSRGTGRYEQYF
J gene: TRBJ1-2; D gene: TRBD1; V gene: TRBV29-1; clone size: few; CDR3 DNA: TGCAGCGCTGTCGGCCAGGGGGAAGGCTACACCTTC; CDR3 protein: CSAVGQGEGYTF
J gene: TRBJ1-5; D gene: TRBD1; V gene: TRBV2; clone size: -; CDR3 DNA: TGTGCCAGCAGTGAGGACAGGGGGTCGGCTCAGCCCCAGCATTTT; CDR3 protein: CASSEDRGSAQPQHF
J gene: TRBJ2-7; D gene: -; V gene: TRBV27; clone size: few; CDR3 DNA: TGTGCCAGCAGTTTTGGGGGCGCTGGTTACGAGCAGTACTTC; CDR3 protein: CASSFGGAGYEQYF
J gene: TRBJ2-5; D gene: -; V gene: TRBV5-1; clone size: -; CDR3 DNA: TGCGCCAGCAGCTTGGAACTAGCCTCAGAGACCCAGTACTTC; CDR3 protein: CASSLELASETQYF
J gene: TRBJ1-3; D gene: -; V gene: TRBV7-2; clone size: -; CDR3 DNA: TGTGCCAGCAGCTGGGGGGGTACTGGAAACACCATATATTTT; CDR3 protein: CASSWGGTGNTIYF
J gene: TRBJ1-5; D gene: -; V gene: TRBV19; clone size: -; CDR3 DNA: TGTGCCAGTAGTACCCGGGCAGCGGGGGCCAATCAGCCCCAGCATTTT; CDR3 protein: CASSTRAAGANQPQHF
J gene: TRBJ1-3; D gene: -; V gene: TRBV7-9; clone size: -; CDR3 DNA: TGTGCCAGCAGCTTAGTTATCGGCTCTGGAAACACCATATATTTT; CDR3 protein: CASSLVIGSGNTIYF
J gene: TRBJ2-7; D gene: TRBD1; V gene: TRBV5-1; clone size: -; CDR3 DNA: TGCGCCAGCAGCACCCGGACAGGGGTAGAGCAGTACTTC; CDR3 protein: CASSTRTGVEQYF
J gene: TRBJ2-1; D gene: -; V gene: TRBV15; clone size: -; CDR3 DNA: TGTGCCACCAGCCAGAGGGTAAATAATGAGCAGTTCTTC; CDR3 protein: CATSQRVNNEQFF
J gene: TRBJ1-1; D gene: TRBD1; V gene: TRBV29-1; clone size: -; CDR3 DNA: TGCAGCGTCGACAGGGGTACTGAAGCTTTCTTT; CDR3 protein: CSVDRGTEAFF
J gene: TRBJ2-7; D gene: -; V gene: TRBV19; clone size: -; CDR3 DNA: TGTGCCAGTAGCCCCCGCGGGCACGAGCAGTACTTC; CDR3 protein: CASSPRGHEQYF
J gene: TRBJ2-5; D gene: -; V gene: TRBV5-1; clone size: -; CDR3 DNA: TGCGCCAGCAGCTGGCAGGGGTCTGAGACCCAGTACTTC; CDR3 protein: CASSWQGSETQYF
J gene: TRBJ1-2; D gene: -; V gene: TRBV28; clone size: -; CDR3 DNA: TGTGCCAGCAGTTTAAAGGGGAAGCTTAACTATGGCTACACCTTC; CDR3 protein: CASSLKGKLNYGYTF
J gene: TRBJ1-1; D gene: -; V gene: TRBV9; clone size: few; CDR3 DNA: TGTGCCAGCAGCCGTAGGGGGGGAATGAACACTGAAGCTTTCTTT; CDR3 protein: CASSRRGGMNTEAFF
J gene: TRBJ2-1; D gene: -; V gene: TRBV7-3; clone size: -; CDR3 DNA: TGTGCCAGCAGCTTAAGTGGGGCCCTAAGCCTGCAGTTCTTC; CDR3 protein: CASSLSGALSLQFF
J gene: TRBJ1-4; D gene: -; V gene: TRBV19; clone size: -; CDR3 DNA: TGTGCCAGTAGTCCTCGGGGGAGTGAAAAACTGTTTTTT; CDR3 protein: CASSPRGSEKLFF
J gene: TRBJ2-7; D gene: -; V gene: TRBV15; clone size: -; CDR3 DNA: TGTGCCACCAGACAGGGCTCCTACGAGCAGTACTTC; CDR3 protein: CATRQGSYEQYF
J gene: TRBJ2-1; D gene: -; V gene: TRBV6-1; clone size: -; CDR3 DNA: TGTGCCAGCAGTGAACGGGAACGGCCTAGGGATGAGCAGTTCTTC; CDR3 protein: CASSERERPRDEQFF